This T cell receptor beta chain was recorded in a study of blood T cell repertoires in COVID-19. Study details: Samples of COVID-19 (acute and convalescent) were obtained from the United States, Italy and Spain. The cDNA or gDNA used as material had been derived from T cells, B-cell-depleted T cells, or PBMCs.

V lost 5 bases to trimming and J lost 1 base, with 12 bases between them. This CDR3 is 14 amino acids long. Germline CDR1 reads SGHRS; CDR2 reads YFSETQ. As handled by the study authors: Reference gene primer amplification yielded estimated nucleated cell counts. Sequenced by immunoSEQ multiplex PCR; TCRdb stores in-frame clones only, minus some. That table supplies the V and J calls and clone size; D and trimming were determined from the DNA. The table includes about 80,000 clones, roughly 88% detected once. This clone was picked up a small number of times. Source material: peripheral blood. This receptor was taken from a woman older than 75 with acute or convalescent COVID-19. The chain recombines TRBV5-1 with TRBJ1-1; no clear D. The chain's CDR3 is CASSREGSNTEAFF. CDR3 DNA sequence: TGCGCCAGCAGTCGAGAGGGCTCGAACACTGAAGCTTTCTTT.